The clone carrying this T cell receptor (beta chain) was found once. This entry is derived from a study of T cell responses to AZD1222 COVID-19 vaccine. The method was immunoSEQ multiplex PCR; TCRdb's version includes in-frame clones alone and lacks a portion of them. The sample yields around 110,000 clones, 85% to 90% seen once. Trimming took 10 bases from V and 0 from J, leaving 12 bases between them. The CDR3 consists of 13 residues. The germline V gene has CDR1 MNHNY and CDR2 SVGAGI (reference sequence). The source of this sequence is an adult in good health. The material sequenced was peripheral blood, taken on day 0 of AZD1222 vaccination. The chain links TRBV6-6 to TRBJ2-5, with TRBD1 as a possible D gene (6 bases). The CDR3, as DNA: TGTGCCACCTTAGGGGGTGACCAAGAGACCCAGTACTTC. This sequence encodes CATLGGDQETQYF.